This T cell receptor beta chain is drawn from a study of blood T cell repertoires in COVID-19 (TCRdb year 2020). General notes on the study: Collaborator samples came from the United States, Italy and Spain and covered acute and convalescent phases of COVID-19. The material from the prospective study consisted of cDNA or gDNA derived from T cells, B-cell-depleted T cells, or PBMCs. Deeply sampled blood TCRbeta repertoires from subjects exposed to, actively infected with, or recovered from COVID-19 were included in the dataset. The repertoires were released in a freely available public database intended as a resource for research on the immune response to SARS-CoV-2. The samples were drawn from two sources: the first 160 participants of the ongoing ImmuneRACE study, and 1,200 or so subjects contributed by 6 global collaborators. Sample metadata almost always included a de-identified subject ID, COVID-19 status, age in years and sex. Where HLA class I and class II types were available, the types were taken from metadata supplied by the sample provider, not from assay-based typing.

Of note for this clone: Its antigen remains unidentified. Within one base of it there is no much larger clone, and no base qualities were kept.

CDR1 and CDR2 were assigned from the germline V gene as LGHNA and YNFKEQ. Measured from the cysteine to the phenylalanine, the CDR3 is 18 residues long. Left in the record is the CDR3 DNA by itself, 54 bases read in frame from the first base. Compared with germline, V lacks 0 bases and J lacks 0 bases; bases without a gene match: 8. Points the paper makes about the study in general: The amount of clinical and demographic metadata varied by source and participant and was provided uncurated.

TCRbeta CDR3 regions were amplified from genomic DNA using the immunoSEQ Assay, a bias-controlled multiplex PCR. Per the original workflow: Within the assay, amplification of reference gene primers was used to estimate how many nucleated cells each sample contained. To quantify the absolute abundance of each unique TCRbeta CDR3 rearrangement, sequence reads were collapsed and filtered. Productive Simpson clonality was computed per sample as the square root of Simpson's diversity index over productive rearrangements. As stored in TCRdb, this immuneACCESS dataset retains in-frame rearrangements with V and J assigned. A fraction of the clones does not appear; measured against another copy, unresolved V genes explain less than half of the discrepancy, and the remainder lacks a known reason. The V and J calls and clone size come from that table; D and trimming were worked out from the DNA. This sample is represented by 200,000 to 300,000 clones; around 90% of them were singletons. Roughly 4% of the sample belongs to the ten largest clones.

A second Seattle source provided samples from volunteer blood donors who had recovered from COVID-19. Collaborating institutions collected whole blood in K2EDTA tubes following their own protocols. For TCRbeta analysis, collaborator samples were shipped as frozen whole blood, as isolated PBMCs, or as DNA extracted from either sample type. Rearrangement joined TRBV4-2 to TRBJ2-7, and TRBD2 matches 10 of the central bases. This clonotype was obtained from a man aged 55 to 70 who had recovered from COVID-19. The material sequenced was peripheral blood. The encoded CDR3 is CASSQDGVAGGFSYEQYF. The nucleotide sequence reads as follows: TGTGCCAGCAGCCAAGATGGGGTAGCGGGGGGATTCTCCTACGAGCAGTACTTC.